Given below is one T cell receptor (beta chain) in context. Its specificity is unknown. Other nucleotide sequences from this sample produce the same CDR3. The data were obtained in a study of shared clonotypes between healthy human individuals. General study results and limits: Clonotype sharing among donors was expected to depend on sequencing depth. In having few donors, the study represented limited genetic and exposure-history diversity.

In the authors' workflow: Because ImmunoSEQ provided only junction sequences with no quality scores, the filtering differed. Only in-frame clones appear in the TCRdb table, and some are missing; sequencing was by immunoSEQ multiplex PCR. V and J calls and clone size follow that table, whereas D and trimming were derived from the DNA. The sample records roughly 2,500,000 clones, 93% being singletons. Negatively enriched CD4+ T cells were divided by CD45RA into naive and memory. The CDR3 has 15 residues. In germline, CDR1 is MDHEN, CDR2 SYDVKM. Trimming removed 2 bases from V and 4 bases from J, with 12 bases in between.

The sample comprised naive CD4+ T cells from PBMCs. Indicated subset: CD45RA+ positively selected. This sequence was found in a young man in good health. Some clones in this sample may be carry-over from other donors' samples. The chain carries TRBV28 and TRBJ1-3; maybe TRBD1 (5 bases). CDR3 nucleotide sequence: TGTGCCAGCAGTTTAGGGCAGGGATCAGGAAACACCATATATTTT. As protein: CASSLGQGSGNTIYF.